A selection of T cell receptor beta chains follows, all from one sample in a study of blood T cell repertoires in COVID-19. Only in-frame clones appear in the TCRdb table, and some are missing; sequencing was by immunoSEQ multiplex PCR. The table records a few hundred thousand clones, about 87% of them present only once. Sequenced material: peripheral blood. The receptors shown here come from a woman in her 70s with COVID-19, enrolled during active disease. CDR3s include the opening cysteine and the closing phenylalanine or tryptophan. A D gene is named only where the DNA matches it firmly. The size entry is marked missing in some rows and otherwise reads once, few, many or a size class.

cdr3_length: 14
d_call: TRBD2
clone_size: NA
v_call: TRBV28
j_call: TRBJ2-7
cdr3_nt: TGTGCCAGCAGTTTAAGCGGGAGCCTCCACGAGCAGTACTTC
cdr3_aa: CASSLSGSLHEQYF

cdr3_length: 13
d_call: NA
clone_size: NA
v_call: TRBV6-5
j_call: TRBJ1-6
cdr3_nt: TGTGCCAGCTCCACAAACAGGAATTCACCCCTCCACTTT
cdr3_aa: CASSTNRNSPLHF

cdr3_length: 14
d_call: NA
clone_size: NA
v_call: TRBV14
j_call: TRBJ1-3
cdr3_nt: TGTGCCAGCAGCCAAGATCTCTCTGGAAACACCATATATTTT
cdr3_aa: CASSQDLSGNTIYF

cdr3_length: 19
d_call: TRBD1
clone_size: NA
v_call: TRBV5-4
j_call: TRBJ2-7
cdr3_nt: TGTGCCAGCAGCCCTACCCCGGGATTTAGGGACAGGGGCTCCTACGAGCAGTACTTC
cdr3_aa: CASSPTPGFRDRGSYEQYF

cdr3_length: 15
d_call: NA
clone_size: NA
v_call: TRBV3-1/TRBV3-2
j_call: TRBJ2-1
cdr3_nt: TGTGCCAGCAGCCAAGATTTAACTCCCTCAAATGAGCAGTTCTTC
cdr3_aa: CASSQDLTPSNEQFF

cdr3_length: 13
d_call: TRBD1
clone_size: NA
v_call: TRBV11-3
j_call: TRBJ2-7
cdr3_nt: TGTGCCAGCAGCCCTGGACAGGCCTACGAGCAGTACTTC
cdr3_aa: CASSPGQAYEQYF

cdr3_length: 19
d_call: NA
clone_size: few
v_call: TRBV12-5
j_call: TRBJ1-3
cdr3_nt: TGTGCTAGTGGTCCTTGGACAATAAAGAGGCCCACCTCTGGAAACACCATATATTTT
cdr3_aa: CASGPWTIKRPTSGNTIYF

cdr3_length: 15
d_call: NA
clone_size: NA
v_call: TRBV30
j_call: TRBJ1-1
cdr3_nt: TGTGCCTGGAGTACGTTGACAGGCAAGAACACTGAAGCTTTCTTT
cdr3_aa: CAWSTLTGKNTEAFF

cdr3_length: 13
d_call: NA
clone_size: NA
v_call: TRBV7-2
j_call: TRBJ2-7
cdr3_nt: TGTGCCAGCAGCTTGGCGGGAAACTACGAGCAGTACTTC
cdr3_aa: CASSLAGNYEQYF

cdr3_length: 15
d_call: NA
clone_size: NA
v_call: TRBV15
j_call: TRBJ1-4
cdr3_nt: TGTGCCACCAGCAGAGGGGGCGCGACTAATGAAAAACTGTTTTTT
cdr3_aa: CATSRGGATNEKLFF